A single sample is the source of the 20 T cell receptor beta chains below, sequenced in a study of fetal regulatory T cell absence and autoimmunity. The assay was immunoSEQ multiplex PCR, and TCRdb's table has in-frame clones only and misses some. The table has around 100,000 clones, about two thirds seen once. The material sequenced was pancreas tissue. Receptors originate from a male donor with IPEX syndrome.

The CDR3 region is CATSRDEPSGRSPAKEQYF. The CDR3, as DNA: TGTGCCACCAGCAGAGATGAGCCTAGCGGGAGATCCCCAGCTAAAGAGCAGTACTTC. The V and J genes are TRBV15 and TRBJ2-7; the match to TRBD2 covers 10 bases. The CDR3 contains 19 residues. V shed 0 bases, J shed 7 bases, and the junction held 18 bases outside the gene matches. Germline V gene lookup returns CDR1 LNHNV and CDR2 YYDKDF (reference sequence).

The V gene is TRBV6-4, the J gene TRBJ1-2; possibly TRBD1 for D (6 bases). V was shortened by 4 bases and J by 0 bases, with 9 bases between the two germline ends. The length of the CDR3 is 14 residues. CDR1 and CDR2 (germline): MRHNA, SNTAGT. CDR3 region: CASSAGTTNYGYTF. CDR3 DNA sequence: TGTGCCAGCAGTGCCGGGACAACTAACTATGGCTACACCTTC.

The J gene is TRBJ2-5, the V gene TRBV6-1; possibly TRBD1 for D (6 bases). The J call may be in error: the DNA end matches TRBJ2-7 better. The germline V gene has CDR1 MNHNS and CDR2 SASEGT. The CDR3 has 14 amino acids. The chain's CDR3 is CASEGNRVPYEQYF. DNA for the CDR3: TGTGCCAGCGAGGGGAACAGGGTCCCCTACGAGCAGTACTTC.

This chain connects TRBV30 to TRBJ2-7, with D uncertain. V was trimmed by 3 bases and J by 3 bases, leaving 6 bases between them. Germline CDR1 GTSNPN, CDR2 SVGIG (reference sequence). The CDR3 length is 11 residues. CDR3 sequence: CAWRIDYEQYF. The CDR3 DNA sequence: TGTGCCTGGAGGATCGACTACGAGCAGTACTTC.

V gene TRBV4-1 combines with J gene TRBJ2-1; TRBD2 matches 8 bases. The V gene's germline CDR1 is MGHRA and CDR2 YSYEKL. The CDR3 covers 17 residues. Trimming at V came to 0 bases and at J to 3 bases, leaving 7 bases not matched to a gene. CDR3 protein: CASSQDLWREDYNEQFF. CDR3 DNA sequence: TGCGCCAGCAGCCAAGATCTTTGGCGGGAGGACTACAATGAGCAGTTCTTC.

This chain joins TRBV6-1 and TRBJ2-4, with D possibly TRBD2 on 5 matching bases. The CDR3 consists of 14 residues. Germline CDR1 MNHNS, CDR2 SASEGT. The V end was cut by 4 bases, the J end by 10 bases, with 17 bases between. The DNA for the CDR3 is TGTGCCAGCAGTGTTGGGCCGTCAAGGAGGATTCAGTACTTC. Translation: CASSVGPSRRIQYF.

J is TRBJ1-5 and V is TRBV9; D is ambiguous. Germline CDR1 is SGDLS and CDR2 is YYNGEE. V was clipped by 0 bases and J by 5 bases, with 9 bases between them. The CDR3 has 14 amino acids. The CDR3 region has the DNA TGTGCCAGCAGCGTAGGAGACCCCGATCAGCCCCAGCATTTT. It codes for CASSVGDPDQPQHF.

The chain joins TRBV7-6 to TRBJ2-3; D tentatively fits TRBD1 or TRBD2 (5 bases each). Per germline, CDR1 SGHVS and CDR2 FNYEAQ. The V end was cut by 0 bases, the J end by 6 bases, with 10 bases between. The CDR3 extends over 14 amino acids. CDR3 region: CASSLAFGADTQYF. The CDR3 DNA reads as TGTGCCAGCAGCTTAGCGTTCGGGGCGGATACGCAGTATTTT.

The CDR3 sequence is CASSRASNTEAFF. In nucleotides, the CDR3 is TGTGCCAGTAGTAGGGCCTCGAACACTGAAGCTTTCTTT. The V gene is TRBV19, the J gene TRBJ1-1; D remains unclear. Germline V lookup: CDR1 LNHDA, CDR2 SQIVND (reference sequence). This CDR3 contains 13 residues. V lost 4 bases and J lost 1, with 7 bases in between.

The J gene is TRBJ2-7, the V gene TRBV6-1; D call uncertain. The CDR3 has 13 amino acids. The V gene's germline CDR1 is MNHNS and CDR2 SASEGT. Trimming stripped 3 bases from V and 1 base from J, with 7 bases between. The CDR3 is CASSEGVSYEQYF. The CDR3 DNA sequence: TGTGCCAGCAGTGAGGGCGTTTCCTACGAGCAGTACTTC.

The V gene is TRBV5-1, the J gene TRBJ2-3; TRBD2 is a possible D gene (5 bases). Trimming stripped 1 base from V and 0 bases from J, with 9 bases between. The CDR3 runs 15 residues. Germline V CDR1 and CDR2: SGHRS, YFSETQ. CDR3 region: CASSLNSVSTDTQYF. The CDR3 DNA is TGCGCCAGCAGCTTGAATAGCGTGAGCACAGATACGCAGTATTTT. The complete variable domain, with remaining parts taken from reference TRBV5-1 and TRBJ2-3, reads KAGVTQTPRYLIKTRGQQVTLSCSPISGHRSVSWYQQTPGQGLQFLFEYFSETQRNKGNFPGRFSGRQFSNSRSEMNVSTLELGDSALYLCASSLNSVSTDTQYFGPGTRLTVL.

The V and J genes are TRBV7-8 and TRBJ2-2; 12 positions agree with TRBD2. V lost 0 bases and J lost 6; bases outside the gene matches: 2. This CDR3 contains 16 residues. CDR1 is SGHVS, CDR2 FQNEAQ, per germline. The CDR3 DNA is TGTGCCAGCAGCTTAGCGCTAGCGGGGGGGCCCGGGGAGCTGTTTTTT. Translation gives CASSLALAGGPGELFF. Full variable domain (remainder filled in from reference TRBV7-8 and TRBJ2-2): GAGVSQSPRYKVAKRGQDVALRCDPISGHVSLFWYQQALGQGPEFLTYFQNEAQLDKSGLPSDRFFAERPEGSVSTLKIQRTQQEDSAVYLCASSLALAGGPGELFFGEGSRLTVL.

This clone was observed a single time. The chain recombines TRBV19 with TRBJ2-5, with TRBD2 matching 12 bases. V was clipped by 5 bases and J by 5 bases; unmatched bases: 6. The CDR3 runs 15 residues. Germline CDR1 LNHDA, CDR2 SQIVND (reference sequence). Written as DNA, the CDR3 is TGTGCCAGTAGTCTGCTAGCGGGGGGGCTGGAGACCCAGTACTTC. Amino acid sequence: CASSLLAGGLETQYF.

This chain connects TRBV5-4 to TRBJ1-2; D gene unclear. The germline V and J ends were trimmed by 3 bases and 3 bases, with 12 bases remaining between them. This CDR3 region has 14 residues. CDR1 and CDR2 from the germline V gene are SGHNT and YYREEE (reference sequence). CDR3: CASSSFPVYYGYTF. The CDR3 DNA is TGTGCCAGCAGCTCCTTCCCTGTATACTATGGCTACACCTTC.

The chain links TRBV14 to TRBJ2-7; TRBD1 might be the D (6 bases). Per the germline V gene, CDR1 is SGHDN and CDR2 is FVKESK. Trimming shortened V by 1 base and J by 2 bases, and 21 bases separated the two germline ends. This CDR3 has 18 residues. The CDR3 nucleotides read TGTGCCAGCAGCCAAGCCCTACACAGGGACGATAGGACCTACGAGCAGTACTTC. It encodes CASSQALHRDDRTYEQYF.

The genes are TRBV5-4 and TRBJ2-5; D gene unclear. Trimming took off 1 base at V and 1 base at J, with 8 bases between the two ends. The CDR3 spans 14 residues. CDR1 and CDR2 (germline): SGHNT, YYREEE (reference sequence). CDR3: CASSLSGGQETQYF. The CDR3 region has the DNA TGTGCCAGCAGCTTGTCGGGCGGCCAAGAGACCCAGTACTTC.

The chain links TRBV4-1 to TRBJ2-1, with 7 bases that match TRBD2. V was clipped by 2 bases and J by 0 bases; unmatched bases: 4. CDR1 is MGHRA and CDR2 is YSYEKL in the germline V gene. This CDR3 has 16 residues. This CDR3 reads CASSQPGGGSYNEQFF. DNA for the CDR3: TGCGCCAGCAGCCAACCGGGAGGCGGCTCCTACAATGAGCAGTTCTTC.

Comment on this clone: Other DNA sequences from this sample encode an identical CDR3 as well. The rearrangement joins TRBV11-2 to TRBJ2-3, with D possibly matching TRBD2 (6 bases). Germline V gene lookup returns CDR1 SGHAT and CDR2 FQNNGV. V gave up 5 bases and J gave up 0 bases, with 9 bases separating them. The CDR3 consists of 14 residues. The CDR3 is CASSLGTSTDTQYF. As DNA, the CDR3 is TGTGCCAGCAGCCTCGGGACTAGCACAGATACGCAGTATTTT.

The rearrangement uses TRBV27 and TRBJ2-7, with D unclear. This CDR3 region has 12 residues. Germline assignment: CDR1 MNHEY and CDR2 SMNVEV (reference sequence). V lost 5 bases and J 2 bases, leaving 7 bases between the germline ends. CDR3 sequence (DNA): TGTGCCAGCAGTCCTGACACCTACGAGCAGTACTTC. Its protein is CASSPDTYEQYF.

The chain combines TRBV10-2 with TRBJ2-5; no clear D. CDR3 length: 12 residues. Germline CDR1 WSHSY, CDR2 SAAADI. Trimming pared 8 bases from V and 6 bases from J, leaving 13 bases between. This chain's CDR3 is CASASGSKTQYF. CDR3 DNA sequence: TGCGCCAGCGCCTCGGGTTCGAAGACCCAGTACTTC.